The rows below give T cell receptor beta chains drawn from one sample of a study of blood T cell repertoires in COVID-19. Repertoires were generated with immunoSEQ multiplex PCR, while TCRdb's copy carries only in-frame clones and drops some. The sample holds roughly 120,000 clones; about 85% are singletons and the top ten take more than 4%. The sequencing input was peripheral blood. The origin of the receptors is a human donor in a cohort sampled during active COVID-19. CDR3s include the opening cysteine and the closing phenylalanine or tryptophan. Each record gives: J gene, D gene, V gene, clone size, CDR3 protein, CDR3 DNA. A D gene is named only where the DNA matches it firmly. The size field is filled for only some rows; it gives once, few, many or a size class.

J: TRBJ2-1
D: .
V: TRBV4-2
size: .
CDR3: CASGDNGAAGRGNEQFF
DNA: TGTGCCAGCGGGGATAATGGGGCAGCGGGCAGAGGTAATGAGCAGTTCTTC

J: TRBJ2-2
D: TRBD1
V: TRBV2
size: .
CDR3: CASRNRGYTGELFF
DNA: TGTGCCAGCAGGAACAGGGGATACACCGGGGAGCTGTTTTTT

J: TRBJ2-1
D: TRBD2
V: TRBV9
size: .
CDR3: CASSASGGAGNEQFF
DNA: TGTGCCAGCAGCGCTAGCGGGGGGGCCGGGAATGAGCAGTTCTTC

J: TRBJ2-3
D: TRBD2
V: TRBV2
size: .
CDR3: CASRRTPREAGGPGSTDTQYF
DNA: TGTGCCAGCAGACGAACCCCCAGGGAAGCGGGGGGGCCAGGGAGCACAGATACGCAGTATTTT

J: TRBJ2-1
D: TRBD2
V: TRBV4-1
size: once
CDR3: CASSPQRLAGGPLHYNEQFF
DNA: TGCGCCAGCAGCCCGCAAAGACTAGCGGGGGGCCCTCTACATTACAATGAGCAGTTCTTC

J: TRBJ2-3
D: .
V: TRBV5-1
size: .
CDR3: CASSFPSLGGSTDTQYF
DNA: TGCGCCAGCAGCTTTCCCTCCTTGGGGGGTAGCACAGATACGCAGTATTTT

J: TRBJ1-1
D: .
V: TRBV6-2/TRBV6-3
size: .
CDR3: CASRPLRDYTEAFF
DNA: TGTGCCAGCAGACCTCTCAGGGATTACACTGAAGCTTTCTTT

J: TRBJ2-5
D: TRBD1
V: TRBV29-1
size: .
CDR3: CSVEGQRETQYF
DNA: TGCAGCGTTGAGGGACAGAGGGAGACCCAGTACTTC

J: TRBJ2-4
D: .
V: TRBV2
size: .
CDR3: CASSRLAESKNIQYF
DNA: TGTGCCAGCAGCCGGTTAGCGGAGTCCAAAAACATTCAGTACTTC

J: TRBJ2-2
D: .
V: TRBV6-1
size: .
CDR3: CASSELGMEGGGELFF
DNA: TGTGCCAGCAGTGAACTCGGGATGGAGGGAGGCGGGGAGCTGTTTTTT

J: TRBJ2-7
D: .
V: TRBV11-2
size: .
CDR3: CASRLRQAYEQYF
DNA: TGTGCCAGCAGGTTAAGACAGGCCTACGAGCAGTACTTC

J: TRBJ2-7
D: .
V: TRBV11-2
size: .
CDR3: CASSLVNRAYEQYF
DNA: TGTGCCAGCAGCTTAGTAAACCGAGCCTACGAGCAGTACTTC

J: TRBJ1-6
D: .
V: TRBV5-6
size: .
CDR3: CASSLEPRGNSPLHF
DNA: TGTGCCAGCAGCTTGGAACCACGCGGGAATTCACCCCTCCACTTT

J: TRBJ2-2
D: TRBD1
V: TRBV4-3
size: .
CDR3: CASSQGYFPPPSTGEITGELFF
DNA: TGCGCCAGCAGCCAAGGTTATTTCCCACCGCCCTCGACAGGGGAAATCACCGGGGAGCTGTTTTTT

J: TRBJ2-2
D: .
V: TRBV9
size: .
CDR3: CASSVSASNTGELFF
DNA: TGTGCCAGCAGCGTAAGCGCATCGAACACCGGGGAGCTGTTTTTT

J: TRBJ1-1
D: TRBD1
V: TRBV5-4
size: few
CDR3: CASSERRDRANTEAFF
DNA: TGTGCCAGCAGCGAGCGCCGGGACAGGGCCAACACTGAAGCTTTCTTT

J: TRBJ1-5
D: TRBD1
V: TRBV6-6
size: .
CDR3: CASRDRVGDQPQHF
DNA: TGTGCCAGCAGGGACAGGGTAGGTGATCAGCCCCAGCATTTT

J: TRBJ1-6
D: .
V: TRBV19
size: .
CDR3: CASSITGGNSPLHF
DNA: TGTGCCAGTAGTATAACAGGAGGGAATTCACCCCTCCACTTT

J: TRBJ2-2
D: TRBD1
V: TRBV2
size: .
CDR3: CASRKDRANTGELFF
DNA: TGTGCCAGCAGGAAAGACAGGGCGAACACCGGGGAGCTGTTTTTT

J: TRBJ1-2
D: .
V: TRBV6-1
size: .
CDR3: CASSESGIYGYTF
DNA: TGTGCCAGCAGTGAGTCAGGGATCTATGGCTACACCTTC

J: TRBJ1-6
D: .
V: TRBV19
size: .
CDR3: CASTAGAYNSPLHF
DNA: TGTGCCAGCACCGCGGGGGCCTATAATTCACCCCTCCACTTT

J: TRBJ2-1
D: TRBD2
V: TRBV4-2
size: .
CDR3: CASSPSYKPGTSGEYNEQFF
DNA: TGTGCCAGCAGCCCTTCCTATAAACCGGGGACTAGCGGGGAGTACAATGAGCAGTTCTTC

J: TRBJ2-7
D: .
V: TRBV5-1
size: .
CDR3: CASSLGPLGGEQYF
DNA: TGCGCCAGCAGCTTGGGCCCCCTAGGTGGCGAGCAGTACTTC

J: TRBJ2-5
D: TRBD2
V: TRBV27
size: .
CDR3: CASSFRGEETQYF
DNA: TGTGCCAGCAGTTTTCGGGGGGAAGAGACCCAGTACTTC

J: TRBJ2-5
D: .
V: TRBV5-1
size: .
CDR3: CASNKGDGRGEETQYF
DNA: TGCGCCAGCAACAAGGGGGATGGGAGAGGCGAGGAGACCCAGTACTTC

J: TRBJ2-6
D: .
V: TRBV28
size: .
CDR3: CASSTVTGSLSTLSGANVLTF
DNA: TGTGCCAGCAGTACGGTTACAGGGAGCCTATCAACCCTCTCTGGGGCCAACGTCCTGACTTTC

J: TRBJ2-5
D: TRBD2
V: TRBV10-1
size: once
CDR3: CASMGWGGRVQETQYF
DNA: TGCGCCAGCATGGGGTGGGGGGGGAGAGTCCAAGAGACCCAGTACTTC

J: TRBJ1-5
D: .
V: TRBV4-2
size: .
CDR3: CASSQGANQPQHF
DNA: TGTGCCAGCAGCCAAGGGGCAAATCAGCCCCAGCATTTT

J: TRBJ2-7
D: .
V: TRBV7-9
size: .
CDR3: CASSPNRVHEQYF
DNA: TGTGCCAGCAGCCCAAACAGGGTCCACGAGCAGTACTTC

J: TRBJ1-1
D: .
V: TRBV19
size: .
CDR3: CASSIDGAEAFF
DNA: TGTGCCAGTAGTATAGATGGAGCTGAAGCTTTCTTT

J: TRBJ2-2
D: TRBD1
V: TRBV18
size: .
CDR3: CASSLARTGNTGELFF
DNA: TGTGCCAGCTCACTGGCTAGGACAGGGAACACCGGGGAGCTGTTTTTT

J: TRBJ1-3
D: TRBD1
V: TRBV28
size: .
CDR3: CASSTGQGAYSGNTIYF
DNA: TGTGCCAGCAGCACCGGACAGGGGGCTTACTCTGGAAACACCATATATTTT

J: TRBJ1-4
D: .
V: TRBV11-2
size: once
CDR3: CASSSGNPNEKLFF
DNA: TGTGCCAGCAGCTCAGGGAACCCTAATGAAAAACTGTTTTTT

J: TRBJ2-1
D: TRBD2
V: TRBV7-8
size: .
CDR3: CASSLGSGRYNEQFF
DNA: TGTGCCAGCAGCTTAGGTAGCGGGAGATACAATGAGCAGTTCTTC

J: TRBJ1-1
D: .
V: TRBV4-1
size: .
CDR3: CASSQERLTNTEAFF
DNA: TGCGCCAGCAGCCAAGAACGGTTAACGAACACTGAAGCTTTCTTT

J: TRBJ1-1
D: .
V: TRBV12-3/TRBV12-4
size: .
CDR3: CASRTTPVTEAFF
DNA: TGTGCCAGCAGGACGACACCCGTAACTGAAGCTTTCTTT

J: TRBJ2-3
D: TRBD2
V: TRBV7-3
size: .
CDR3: CASSRGVAGGSTDTQYF
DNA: TGTGCCAGCAGCCGTGGGGTAGCGGGAGGTAGCACAGATACGCAGTATTTT

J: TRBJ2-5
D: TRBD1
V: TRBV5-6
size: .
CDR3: CASSSTGGLLETQYF
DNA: TGTGCCAGCAGCTCTACAGGGGGGCTTTTAGAGACCCAGTACTTC

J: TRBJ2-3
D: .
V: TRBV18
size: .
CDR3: CASSHSSGTSTDTQYF
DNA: TGTGCCAGCTCACATTCCAGCGGAACTAGCACAGATACGCAGTATTTT

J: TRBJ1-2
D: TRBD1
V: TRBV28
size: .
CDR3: CASSLPDRAVYGYTF
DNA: TGTGCCAGCAGTTTACCCGACAGGGCGGTTTATGGCTACACCTTC

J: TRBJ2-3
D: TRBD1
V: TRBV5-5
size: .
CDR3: CASSARQGVATDTQYF
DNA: TGTGCCAGCAGCGCACGACAGGGAGTAGCAACAGATACGCAGTATTTT

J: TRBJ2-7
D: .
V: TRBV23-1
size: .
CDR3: CASSQSKQGDYEQYF
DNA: TGCGCCAGCAGTCAATCAAAGCAGGGTGACTACGAGCAGTACTTC

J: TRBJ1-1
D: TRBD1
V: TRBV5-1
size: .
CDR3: CASSLELGAGGHNTEAFF
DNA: TGCGCCAGCAGCTTGGAGCTCGGGGCAGGGGGTCATAACACTGAAGCTTTCTTT

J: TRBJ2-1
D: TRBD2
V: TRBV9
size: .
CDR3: CASSATSGGRSEQFF
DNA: TGTGCCAGCAGCGCAACTAGCGGGGGTAGAAGTGAGCAGTTCTTC

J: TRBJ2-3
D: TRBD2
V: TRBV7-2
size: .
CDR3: CASSPLAGAGDTQYF
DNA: TGTGCCAGCAGCCCATTAGCGGGAGCCGGAGATACGCAGTATTTT

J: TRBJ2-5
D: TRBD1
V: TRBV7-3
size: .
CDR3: CASSSSGGTETQYF
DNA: TGTGCCAGCAGCTCCTCAGGGGGCACGGAGACCCAGTACTTC

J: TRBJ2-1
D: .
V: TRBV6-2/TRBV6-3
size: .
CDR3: CASSTGPTYNEQFF
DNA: TGTGCCAGCAGTACAGGGCCTACCTACAATGAGCAGTTCTTC

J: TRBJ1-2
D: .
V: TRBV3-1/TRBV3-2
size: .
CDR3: CASSQDLERGNYGYTF
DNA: TGTGCCAGCAGCCAAGATCTTGAGAGGGGGAACTATGGCTACACCTTC

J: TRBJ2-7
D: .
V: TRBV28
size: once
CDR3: CASSPGGMYEQYF
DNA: TGTGCCAGCAGTCCCGGGGGTATGTACGAGCAGTACTTC

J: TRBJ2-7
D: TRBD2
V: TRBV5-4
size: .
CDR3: CASSFNSGGVLEQYF
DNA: TGTGCCAGCAGCTTTAATAGCGGGGGGGTCCTCGAGCAGTACTTC

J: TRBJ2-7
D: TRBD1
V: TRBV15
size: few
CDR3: CATSRVGTGGEQYF
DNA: TGTGCCACCAGCAGAGTCGGGACAGGGGGCGAGCAGTACTTC

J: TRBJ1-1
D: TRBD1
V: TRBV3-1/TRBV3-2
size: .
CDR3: CASSQASAQGAEAFF
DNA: TGTGCCAGCAGCCAAGCAAGCGCACAGGGGGCTGAAGCTTTCTTT